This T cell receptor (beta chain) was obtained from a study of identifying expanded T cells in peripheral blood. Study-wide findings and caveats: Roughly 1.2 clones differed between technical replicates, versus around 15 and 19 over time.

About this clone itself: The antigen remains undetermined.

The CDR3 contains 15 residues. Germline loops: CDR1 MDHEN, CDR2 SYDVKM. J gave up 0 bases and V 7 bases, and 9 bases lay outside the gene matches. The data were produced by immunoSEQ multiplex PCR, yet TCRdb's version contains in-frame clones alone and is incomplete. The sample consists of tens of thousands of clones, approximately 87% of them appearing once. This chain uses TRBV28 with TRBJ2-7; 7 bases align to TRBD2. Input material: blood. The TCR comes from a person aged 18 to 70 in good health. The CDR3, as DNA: TGTGCCAGCAAGGGGCCGGGACTAACCTCCTACGAGCAGTACTTC. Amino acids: CASKGPGLTSYEQYF.